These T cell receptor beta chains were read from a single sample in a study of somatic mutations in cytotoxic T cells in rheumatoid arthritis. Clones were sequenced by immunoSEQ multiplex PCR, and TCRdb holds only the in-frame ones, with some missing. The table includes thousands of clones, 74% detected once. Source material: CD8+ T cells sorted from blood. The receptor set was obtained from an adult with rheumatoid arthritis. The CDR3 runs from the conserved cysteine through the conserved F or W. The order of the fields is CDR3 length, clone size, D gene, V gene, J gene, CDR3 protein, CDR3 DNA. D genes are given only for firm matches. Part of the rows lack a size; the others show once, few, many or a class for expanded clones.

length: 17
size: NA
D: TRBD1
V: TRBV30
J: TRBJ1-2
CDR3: CAWSAEDRGLANYGYTF
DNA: TGTGCCTGGAGTGCCGAGGACAGGGGGCTCGCGAACTATGGCTACACCTTC

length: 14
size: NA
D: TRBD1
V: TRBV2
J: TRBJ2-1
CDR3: CASRYRGHYNEQFF
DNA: TGTGCCAGCAGATACAGGGGGCACTACAATGAGCAGTTCTTC

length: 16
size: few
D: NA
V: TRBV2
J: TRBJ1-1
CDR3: CASSEWTISRDTEAFF
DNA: TGTGCCAGCAGTGAATGGACAATAAGTCGGGACACTGAAGCTTTCTTT

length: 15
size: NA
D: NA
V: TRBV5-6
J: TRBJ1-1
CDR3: CASSSTGWEGTEAFF
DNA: TGTGCCAGCAGCTCGACCGGATGGGAGGGTACTGAAGCTTTCTTT

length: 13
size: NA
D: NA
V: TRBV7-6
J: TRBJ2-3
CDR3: CASSLVLGDTQYF
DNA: TGTGCCAGCAGCTTAGTTTTGGGTGATACGCAGTATTTT

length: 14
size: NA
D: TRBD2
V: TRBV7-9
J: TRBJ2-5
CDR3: CASTAGVLRETQYF
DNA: TGTGCCAGCACAGCGGGGGTACTTAGAGAGACCCAGTACTTC

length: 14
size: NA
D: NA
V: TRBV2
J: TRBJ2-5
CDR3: CASRGTSYQETQYF
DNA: TGTGCCAGCAGGGGGACCTCGTACCAAGAGACCCAGTACTTC

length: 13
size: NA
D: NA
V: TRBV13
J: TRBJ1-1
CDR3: CASSLDPGTEAFF
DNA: TGTGCCAGCAGCTTAGACCCGGGCACTGAAGCTTTCTTT

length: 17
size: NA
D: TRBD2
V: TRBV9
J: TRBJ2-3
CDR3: CASSGYTSGRATDTQYF
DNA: TGTGCCAGCAGCGGATACACTAGCGGGAGGGCGACAGATACGCAGTATTTT

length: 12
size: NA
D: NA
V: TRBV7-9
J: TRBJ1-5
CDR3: CASSLMGEHQHF
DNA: TGTGCCAGCAGCTTAATGGGGGAGCACCAGCATTTT

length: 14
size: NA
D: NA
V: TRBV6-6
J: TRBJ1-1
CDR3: CASSLQGIFTEAFF
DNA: TGTGCCAGCAGCTTACAGGGAATCTTCACTGAAGCTTTCTTT

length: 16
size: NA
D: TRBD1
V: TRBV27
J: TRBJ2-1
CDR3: CASSAHRATGYNEQFF
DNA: TGTGCCAGCAGTGCACACAGGGCGACAGGGTACAATGAGCAGTTCTTC

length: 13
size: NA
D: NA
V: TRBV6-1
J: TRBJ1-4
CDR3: CASSPGLYEKLFF
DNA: TGTGCCAGCAGCCCGGGTCTGTATGAAAAACTGTTTTTT

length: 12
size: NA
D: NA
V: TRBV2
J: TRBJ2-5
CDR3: CATAGRQETQYF
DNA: TGTGCCACCGCAGGGAGACAAGAGACCCAGTACTTC

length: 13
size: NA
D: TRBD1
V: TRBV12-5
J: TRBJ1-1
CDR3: CASGTGTATEAFF
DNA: TGTGCTAGTGGGACAGGGACGGCCACTGAAGCTTTCTTT

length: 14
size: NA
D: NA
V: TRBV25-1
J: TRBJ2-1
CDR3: CASSLGIVGNEQFF
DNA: TGTGCCAGCAGTTTGGGAATAGTTGGCAATGAGCAGTTCTTC

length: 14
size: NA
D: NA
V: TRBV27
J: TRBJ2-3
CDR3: CASKGWGSTDTQYF
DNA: TGTGCCAGCAAAGGATGGGGGAGCACAGATACGCAGTATTTT

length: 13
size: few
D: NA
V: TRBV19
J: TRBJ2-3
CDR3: CASTSGIGDTQYF
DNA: NA

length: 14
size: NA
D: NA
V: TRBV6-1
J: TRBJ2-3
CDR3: CASSDGVGADTQYF
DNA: TGTGCCAGCAGTGACGGGGTTGGCGCAGATACGCAGTATTTT

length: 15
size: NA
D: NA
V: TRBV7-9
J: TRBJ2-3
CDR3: CASSFLGGSTDTQYF
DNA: TGTGCCAGCAGCTTTTTGGGGGGTAGCACAGATACGCAGTATTTT

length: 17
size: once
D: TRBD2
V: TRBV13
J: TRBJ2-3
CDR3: CASLMSGGPLLTDTQYF
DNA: TGTGCCAGCCTTATGAGCGGGGGCCCCCTACTCACAGATACGCAGTATTTT

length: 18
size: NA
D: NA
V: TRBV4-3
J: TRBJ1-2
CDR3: CASSLHRFTTTGDYGYTF
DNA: TGCGCCAGCAGCCTCCACAGATTCACAACCACGGGCGACTATGGCTACACCTTC

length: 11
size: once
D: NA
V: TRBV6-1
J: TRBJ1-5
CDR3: CASRANQPQHF
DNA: TGTGCCAGCAGGGCCAATCAGCCCCAGCATTTT

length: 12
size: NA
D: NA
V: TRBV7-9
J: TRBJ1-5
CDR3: CASSLANLPQHF
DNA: TGTGCCAGCAGCTTAGCGAACCTGCCCCAGCATTTT

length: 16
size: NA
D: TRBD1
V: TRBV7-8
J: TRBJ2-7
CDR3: CASSSPAGTGGHEQYF
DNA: TGTGCCAGCAGCTCACCGGCTGGGACAGGGGGACACGAGCAGTACTTC

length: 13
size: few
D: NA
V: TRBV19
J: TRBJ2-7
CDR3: CASSAVPTDEQYF
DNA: TGTGCCAGTAGTGCCGTACCTACGGACGAGCAGTACTTC

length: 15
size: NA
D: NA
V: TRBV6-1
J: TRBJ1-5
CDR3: CASTFDPYSNQPQHF
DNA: TGTGCCAGCACTTTTGACCCATATAGCAATCAGCCCCAGCATTTT

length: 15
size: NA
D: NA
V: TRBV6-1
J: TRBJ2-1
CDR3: CASSGGLTSYNEQFF
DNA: TGTGCCAGCAGTGGGGGCCTTACCTCCTACAATGAGCAGTTCTTC

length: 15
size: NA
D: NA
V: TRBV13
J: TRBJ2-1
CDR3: CASSLQRSSYNEQFF
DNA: TGTGCCAGCAGCTTACAACGGTCATCATACAATGAGCAGTTCTTC

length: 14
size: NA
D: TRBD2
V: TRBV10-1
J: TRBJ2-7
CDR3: CASSYGTGGYEQYF
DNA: TGCGCCAGCAGTTACGGGACGGGGGGCTACGAGCAGTACTTC

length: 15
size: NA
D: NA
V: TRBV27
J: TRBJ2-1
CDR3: CASGWTGGGDNEQFF
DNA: TGTGCCAGCGGCTGGACTGGAGGTGGGGACAATGAGCAGTTCTTC